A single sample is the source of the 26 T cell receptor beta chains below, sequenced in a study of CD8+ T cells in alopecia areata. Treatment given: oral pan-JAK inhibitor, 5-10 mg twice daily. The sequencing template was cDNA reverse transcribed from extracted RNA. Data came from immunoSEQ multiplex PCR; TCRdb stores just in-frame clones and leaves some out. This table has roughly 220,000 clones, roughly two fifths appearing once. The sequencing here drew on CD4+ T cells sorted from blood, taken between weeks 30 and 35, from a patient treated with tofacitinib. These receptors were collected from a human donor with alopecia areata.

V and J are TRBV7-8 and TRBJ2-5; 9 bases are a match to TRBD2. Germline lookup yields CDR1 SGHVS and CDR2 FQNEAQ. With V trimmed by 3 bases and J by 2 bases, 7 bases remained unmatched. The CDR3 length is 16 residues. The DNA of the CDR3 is TGTGCCAGCAGCTTCCCGAGACTAGCGGCTCAAGAGACCCAGTACTTC. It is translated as CASSFPRLAAQETQYF.

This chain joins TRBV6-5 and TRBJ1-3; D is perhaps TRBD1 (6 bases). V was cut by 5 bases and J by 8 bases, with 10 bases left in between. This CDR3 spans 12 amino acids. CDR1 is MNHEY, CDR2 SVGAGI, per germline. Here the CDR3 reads CASSKQGDTIYF. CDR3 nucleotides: TGTGCCAGCAGTAAACAGGGAGACACCATATATTTT.

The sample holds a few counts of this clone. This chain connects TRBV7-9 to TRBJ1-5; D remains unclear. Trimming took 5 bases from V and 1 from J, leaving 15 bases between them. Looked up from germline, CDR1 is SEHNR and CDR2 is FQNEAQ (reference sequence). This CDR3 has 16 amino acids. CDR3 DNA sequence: TGTGCCAGCAGCCCTGGAACCGGGCCAAGCAATCAGCCCCAGCATTTT. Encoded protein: CASSPGTGPSNQPQHF.

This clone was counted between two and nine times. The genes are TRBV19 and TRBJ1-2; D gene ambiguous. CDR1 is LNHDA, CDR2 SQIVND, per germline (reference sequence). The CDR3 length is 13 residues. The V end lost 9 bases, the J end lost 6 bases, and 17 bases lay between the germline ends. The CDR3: CASKYRTGNGYTF. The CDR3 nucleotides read TGTGCCAGCAAGTACCGGACGGGTAATGGCTACACCTTC.

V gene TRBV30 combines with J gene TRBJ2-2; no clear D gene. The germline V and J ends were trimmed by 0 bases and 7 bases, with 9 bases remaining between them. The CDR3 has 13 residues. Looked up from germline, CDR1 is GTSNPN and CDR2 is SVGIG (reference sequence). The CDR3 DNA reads TGTGCCTGGAGTGTAAGGGTGCGCGGGGAGCTGTTTTTT. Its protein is CAWSVRVRGELFF.

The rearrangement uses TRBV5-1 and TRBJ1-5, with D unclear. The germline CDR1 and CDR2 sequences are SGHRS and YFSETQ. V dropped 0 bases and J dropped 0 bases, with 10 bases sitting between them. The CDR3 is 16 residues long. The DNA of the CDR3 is TGCGCCAGCAGCTTGGAAATTTGGGGTAGCAATCAGCCCCAGCATTTT. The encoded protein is CASSLEIWGSNQPQHF.

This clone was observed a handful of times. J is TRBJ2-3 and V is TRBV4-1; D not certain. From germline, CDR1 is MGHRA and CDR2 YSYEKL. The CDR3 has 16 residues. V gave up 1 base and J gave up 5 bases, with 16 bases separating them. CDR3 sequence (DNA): TGCGCCAGCAGCCAAGGGCAAGCCTTCGGAAGAGATACGCAGTATTTT. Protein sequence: CASSQGQAFGRDTQYF.

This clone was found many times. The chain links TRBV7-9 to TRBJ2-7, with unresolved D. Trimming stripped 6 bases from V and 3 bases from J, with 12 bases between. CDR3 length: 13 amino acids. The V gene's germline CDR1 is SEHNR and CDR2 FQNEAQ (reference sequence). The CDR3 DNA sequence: TGTGCCAGCAGTTATGACCCGAACTACGAGCAGTACTTC. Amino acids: CASSYDPNYEQYF.

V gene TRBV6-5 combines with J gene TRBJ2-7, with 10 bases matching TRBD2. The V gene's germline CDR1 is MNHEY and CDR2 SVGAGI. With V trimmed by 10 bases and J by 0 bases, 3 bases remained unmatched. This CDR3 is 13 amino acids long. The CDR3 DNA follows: TGTGCCACCACTAGCGGGGTCTCCTACGAGCAGTACTTC. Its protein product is CATTSGVSYEQYF.

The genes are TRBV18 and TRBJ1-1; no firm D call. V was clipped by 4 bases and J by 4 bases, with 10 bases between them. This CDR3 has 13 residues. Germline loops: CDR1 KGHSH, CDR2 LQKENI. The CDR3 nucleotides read TGTGCCAGCTCACTAAGGGCCGGCACTGAAGCTTTCTTT. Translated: CASSLRAGTEAFF.

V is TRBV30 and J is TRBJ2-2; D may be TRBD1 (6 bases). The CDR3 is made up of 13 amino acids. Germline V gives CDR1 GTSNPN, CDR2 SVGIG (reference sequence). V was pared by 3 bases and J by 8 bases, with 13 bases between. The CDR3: CAWSPSDRGELFF. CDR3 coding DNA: TGTGCCTGGAGCCCCTCTGACAGGGGGGAGCTGTTTTTT.

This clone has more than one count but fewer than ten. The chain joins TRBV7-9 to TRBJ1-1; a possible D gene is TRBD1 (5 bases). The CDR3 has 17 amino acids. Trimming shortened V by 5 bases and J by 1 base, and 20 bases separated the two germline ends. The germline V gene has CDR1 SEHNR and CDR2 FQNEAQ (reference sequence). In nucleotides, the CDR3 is TGTGCCAGCAGCCTTCCAGGGAGGGGCCTTGCGAACACTGAAGCTTTCTTT. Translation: CASSLPGRGLANTEAFF.

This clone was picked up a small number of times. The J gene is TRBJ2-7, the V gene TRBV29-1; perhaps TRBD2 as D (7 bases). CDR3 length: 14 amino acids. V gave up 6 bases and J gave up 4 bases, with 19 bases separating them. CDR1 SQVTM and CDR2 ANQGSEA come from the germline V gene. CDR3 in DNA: TGCAGCGTCTCACATCGGGGGGCCGCGTACGAGCAGTACTTC. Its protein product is CSVSHRGAAYEQYF.

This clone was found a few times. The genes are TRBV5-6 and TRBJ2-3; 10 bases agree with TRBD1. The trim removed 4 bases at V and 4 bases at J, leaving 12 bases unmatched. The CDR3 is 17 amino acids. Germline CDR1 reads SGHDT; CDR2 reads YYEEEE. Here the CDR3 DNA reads TGTGCCAGCAGCCCACTGGTCGGGGACAGGGGATCAGATACGCAGTATTTT. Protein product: CASSPLVGDRGSDTQYF.

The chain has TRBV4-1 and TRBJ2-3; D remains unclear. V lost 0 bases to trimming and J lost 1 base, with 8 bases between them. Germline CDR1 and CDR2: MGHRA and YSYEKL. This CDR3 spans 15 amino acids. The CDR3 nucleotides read TGCGCCAGCAGCCAAGATCCAGCCGGCACAGATACGCAGTATTTT. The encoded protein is CASSQDPAGTDTQYF.

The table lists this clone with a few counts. The CDR3 loop reads CASSEYKGQGADTQYF. CDR3 DNA sequence: TGTGCCAGCAGTGAATATAAGGGACAGGGGGCAGATACGCAGTATTTT. The gene calls are TRBV25-1 and TRBJ2-3, with TRBD1 matching over 11 bases. With 0 bases clipped from V and 4 bases from J, the junction kept 3 bases outside the gene matches. The CDR3 contains 16 residues. CDR1 and CDR2 (germline): MGHDK, SYGVNS.

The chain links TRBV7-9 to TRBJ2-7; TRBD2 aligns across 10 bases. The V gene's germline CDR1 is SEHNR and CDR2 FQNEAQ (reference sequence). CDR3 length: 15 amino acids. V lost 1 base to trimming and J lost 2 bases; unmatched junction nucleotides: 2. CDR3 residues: CASSLGTSGPYEQYF. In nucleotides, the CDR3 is TGTGCCAGCAGCTTAGGGACTAGCGGCCCCTACGAGCAGTACTTC. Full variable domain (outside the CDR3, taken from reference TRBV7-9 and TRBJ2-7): DTGVSQNPRHKITKRGQNVTFRCDPISEHNRLYWYRQTLGQGPEFLTYFQNEAQLEKSRLLSDRFSAERPKGSFSTLEIQRTEQGDSAMYLCASSLGTSGPYEQYFGPGTRLTVT.

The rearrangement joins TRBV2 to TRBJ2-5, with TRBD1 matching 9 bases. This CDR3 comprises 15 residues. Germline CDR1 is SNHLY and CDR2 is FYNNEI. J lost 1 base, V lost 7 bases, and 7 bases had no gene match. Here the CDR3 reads CASNTGQGFQETQYF. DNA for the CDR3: TGTGCCAGCAATACGGGACAGGGTTTCCAAGAGACCCAGTACTTC.

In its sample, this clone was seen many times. The CDR3: CAIRNSATNEKLFF. CDR3 in DNA: TGTGCCATCAGGAACAGCGCAACTAATGAAAAACTGTTTTTT. The rearrangement joins TRBV10-3 to TRBJ1-4; no firm D call. With 6 bases removed from V and 0 bases from J, the gap between germline ends came to 8 bases. Germline V gene sequence: CDR1 ENHRY, CDR2 SYGVKD. The CDR3 is 14 residues long.

This chain's CDR3 is CSVKWGVDTGELFF. The CDR3 nucleotides read TGCAGCGTTAAGTGGGGTGTTGACACCGGGGAGCTGTTTTTT. The V and J genes are TRBV29-1 and TRBJ2-2; D not resolved. The CDR3 loop spans 14 amino acids. Germline V gene lookup returns CDR1 SQVTM and CDR2 ANQGSEA. V lost 5 bases to trimming and J lost 3 bases, with 13 bases between them.

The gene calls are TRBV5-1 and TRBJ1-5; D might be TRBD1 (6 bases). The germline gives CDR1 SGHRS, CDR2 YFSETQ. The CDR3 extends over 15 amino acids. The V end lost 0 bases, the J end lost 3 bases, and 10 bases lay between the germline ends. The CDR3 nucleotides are TGCGCCAGCAGCTTGGATCAGGGGAACAATCAGCCCCAGCATTTT. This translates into CASSLDQGNNQPQHF.

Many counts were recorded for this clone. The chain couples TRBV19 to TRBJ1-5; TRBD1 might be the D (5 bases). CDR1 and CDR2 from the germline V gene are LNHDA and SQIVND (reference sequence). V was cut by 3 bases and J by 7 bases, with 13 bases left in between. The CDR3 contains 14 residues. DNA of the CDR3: TGTGCCAGTAGTATTCTGGGGGGTTACCAGCCCCAGCATTTT. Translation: CASSILGGYQPQHF.

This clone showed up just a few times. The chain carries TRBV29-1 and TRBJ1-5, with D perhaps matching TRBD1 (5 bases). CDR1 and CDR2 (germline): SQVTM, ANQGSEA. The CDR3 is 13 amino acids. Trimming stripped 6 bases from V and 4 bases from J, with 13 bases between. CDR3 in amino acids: CSVMAGGNQPQHF. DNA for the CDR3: TGCAGCGTCATGGCGGGGGGGAATCAGCCCCAGCATTTT.

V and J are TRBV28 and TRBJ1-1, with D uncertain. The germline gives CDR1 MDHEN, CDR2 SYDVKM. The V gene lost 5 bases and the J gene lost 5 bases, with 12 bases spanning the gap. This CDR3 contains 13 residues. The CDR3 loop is CASSNRGRTEAFF. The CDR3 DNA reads TGTGCCAGCAGTAACCGGGGTAGGACTGAAGCTTTCTTT. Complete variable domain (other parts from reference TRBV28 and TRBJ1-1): DVKVTQSSRYLVKRTGEKVFLECVQDMDHENMFWYRQDPGLGLRLIYFSYDVKMKEKGDIPEGYSVSREKKERFSLILESASTNQTSMYLCASSNRGRTEAFFGQGTRLTVV.

CDR3 protein: CSVFGTGGPTEKLFF. The CDR3 bases are TGCAGCGTTTTCGGAACAGGGGGGCCCACTGAAAAACTGTTTTTT. This chain links TRBV29-1 with TRBJ1-4; 8 nucleotides agree with TRBD1. Germline trimming cut 5 bases from V and 7 bases from J; bases unmatched to any gene: 12. The CDR3 spans 15 residues. Germline V lookup: CDR1 SQVTM, CDR2 ANQGSEA.

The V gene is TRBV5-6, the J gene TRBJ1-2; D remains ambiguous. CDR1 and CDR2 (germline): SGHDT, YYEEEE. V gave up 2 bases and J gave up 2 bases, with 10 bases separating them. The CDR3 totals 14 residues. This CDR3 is CASSFLSGNYGYTF. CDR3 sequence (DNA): TGTGCCAGCAGCTTCCTGAGCGGAAACTATGGCTACACCTTC.